This T cell receptor (beta chain) stems from a study of post-analysis software for immune sequencing data. At the level of the study: Secondary progressive, relapsing-remitting and progressive-relapsing multiple sclerosis were among the included disease courses. Study conclusions and caveats: There was significantly lower normalized Chao1 diversity in multiple sclerosis patients than in controls. Same-batch samples co-clustered strongly by F measure.

The authors incorporated unique molecular identifiers into the TCR beta cDNA libraries. Input amounts of about 0.85 to 10 million T cells were used. These gave roughly 0.5 million cDNA molecules, so each molecule approximated one T cell. MiXCR, applied by TCRdb to the PCR reads, yields one record per CDR3 protein. This table has 650,000 to 900,000 distinct CDR3 sequences, more than 45% appearing once. This clonotype was counted only a few times. The antigen remains undetermined. The material sequenced was blood. The TCR was taken from a girl aged 10-17 years with multiple sclerosis.

DNA for the CDR3: TGTGCCAGCAGTTTAAGGGTCGATGGCTACACCTTC. Amino acid sequence: CASSLRVDGYTF. This chain uses TRBV28 with TRBJ1-2; D uncertain. The CDR3 length is 12 residues. V dropped 2 bases and J dropped 6 bases, with 7 bases sitting between them. CDR1 and CDR2 (germline): MDHEN, SYDVKM.